This T cell receptor (beta chain) was identified in a study of cytomegalovirus exposure and HLA in healthy donors. Among the 100 to 150 subjects of the validation cohort, separate from the approximately 670-subject first cohort, were the donors. Sequencing used immunoSEQ multiplex PCR; TCRdb keeps in-frame clones, though not all of them. The repertoire consists of about 120,000 clones, with around 85% occurring once and the leading ten covering 2% to 2.5%. Broader study findings: In vitro confirmation showed a few CMV-associated chains to be CMV antigen specific.

The CDR3 is 15 residues long. V was shortened by 8 bases and J by 5 bases, with 23 bases between the two germline ends. Germline lookup yields CDR1 GTSNPN and CDR2 SVGIG (reference sequence). Turning to this clone: Its specificity is not known.

This chain connects TRBV30 to TRBJ2-3; possible D gene TRBD1, 5 bases. The receptor was isolated from a woman aged 30 to 39 in good health and CMV-seronegative. Sequenced sample: PBMCs. The DNA of the CDR3 is TGTGCCCTATCACATGGGGCCGGGCAGGGAGATACGCAGTATTTT. This sequence encodes CALSHGAGQGDTQYF.